Sequencing of this T cell receptor (beta chain) was carried out in a study of blood T cells in healthy people across ages (dated by TCRdb to the mid-2010s). Study-wide context: In model experiments, template switching captured roughly one uniquely barcoded TCR beta cDNA molecule for every two T cells. Age-related changes in TCR beta repertoire diversity were measured in the study by deep sequencing normalized with unique cDNA molecular identifiers. To avoid experimental bias, donors of different ages were randomly spread across the sequencing lanes. Donors were grouped into four age groups: young (average about 15 years), middle-aged (around 39), aged (roughly 62) and long-lived (approximately 81). For two donors (one aged 18 to 29 and one aged 80 or older), the study analyzed two additional independent replicas of 1 million unique cDNA reads from the same blood draw.

The investigation overall reported the following: Conclusive comparison of naive and antigen-experienced compartments was prevented by the profiling of bulk unsorted PBMCs. Observed TCR beta diversity per million T cells fell roughly linearly with age, and a significant reduction was already apparent by age around 40. Estimates of total diversity based on one million sequenced T cells were regarded as lower bounds and as underestimates. Compared with the aged group, the long-lived group had more naive CD4+ T cells, fewer expanded clones and increased TCR diversity, suggesting age selection. Because the CMV infection status of the donors was unknown, age-related changes in expanded clonotypes may potentially have been confounded. Observed TCR beta diversity correlated strongly with the percentage of naive T cells measured by flow cytometry.

Library generation was performed with 5' RACE. A second PCR of about 6 to 11 cycles was run with a J-beta primer mix and a sample-barcoded 5' primer. A template-switch 5' adaptor carrying 12 random nucleotides introduced a unique molecular identifier onto each TCR beta cDNA molecule. Each sample yielded at least 2.5 million CDR3-containing paired-end reads. The Mint cDNA synthesis kit, primed by a TRBC-specific oligonucleotide, was used to synthesize first-strand cDNA from all RNA. All cDNA was treated with uracil-DNA glycosylase and then went through a first 18-cycle PCR with the universal primers M1SS and BC2_uni_R. From the authors' description of their analysis: For normalization, 1 million high-quality reads were randomly selected from each sample, with every read carrying a distinct molecular identifier. Instead of being binned into consensus sequences, reads that shared molecular identifiers were thrown out. MiTCR, with a Q25 quality threshold and the strictest error-elimination algorithm, was used for CDR3 identification, clonotype clustering and error correction. A nonparametric unseen species model using Euler transformation provided a lower-bound estimate of total TCR beta diversity. Clones were called with MiXCR by TCRdb after fastp trimmed the public reads at Q25, and only in-frame beta chains were retained. Here each entry gathers all rows of one CDR3 protein and keeps the most common genes and DNA. None of the V and J calls come from the authors' own analysis; TCRdb made them. The sample table holds fewer than 2,000,000 distinct CDR3 sequences, of which approximately 40% were seen once. The ten most abundant clones make up approximately 22% of the sample.

Reading the germline V gene (reference sequence) gives CDR1 SEHNR and CDR2 FQNEAQ. The cysteine opens and the phenylalanine closes a CDR3 of 13 amino acids. Only the CDR3 part of the read is kept: 39 bases, read in frame from the first base. Trimming removed 5 bases from V and 10 bases from J, leaving 14 bases between the germline ends. As for this clonotype: Which antigen it targets is not known. No much larger clone is present one base from it, and per-base qualities are unavailable.

The donors were 40 or so Caucasian individuals from Russia, aged roughly 6 to 100 years, who were systemically healthy. Ten milliliters of peripheral blood were drawn from each donor into EDTA-treated Vacutainer tubes. Ficoll-Paque density-gradient centrifugation was used to isolate PBMCs, with at least 7 million per sample. Total RNA was extracted from PBMCs with Trizol reagent, with at least 6 micrograms obtained per sample. The percentages of naive CD45RAhigh/CD27high T cells were determined by flow cytometry on a PBMC aliquot from every donor. The source material was blood. The TCR originated in a human donor in good health. The chain was built from TRBV7-9 and TRBJ1-4; the D segment cannot be called with confidence. The CDR3 corresponds to CASSPEGMGKLFF. The DNA reads TGTGCCAGCAGCCCAGAGGGCATGGGAAAACTGTTTTTT.